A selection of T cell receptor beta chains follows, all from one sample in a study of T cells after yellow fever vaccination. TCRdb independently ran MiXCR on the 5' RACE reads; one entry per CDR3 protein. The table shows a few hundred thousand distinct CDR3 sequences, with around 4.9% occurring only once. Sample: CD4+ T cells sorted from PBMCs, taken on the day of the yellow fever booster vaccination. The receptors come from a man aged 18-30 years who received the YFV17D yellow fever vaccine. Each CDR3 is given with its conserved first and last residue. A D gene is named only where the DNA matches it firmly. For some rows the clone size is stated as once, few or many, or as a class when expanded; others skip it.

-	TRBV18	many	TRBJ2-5	TGTGCCAGCTCACCTACGAATGGGGAGACCCAGTACTTC	CASSPTNGETQYF
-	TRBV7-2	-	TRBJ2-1	TGTGCCAGCAGCCCCCGGCCCGGACTGGCCCCCTACAATGAGCAGTTCTTC	CASSPRPGLAPYNEQFF
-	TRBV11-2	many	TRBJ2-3	TGTGCCAGCAGCCAGGGGGAGGGGGATACGCAGTATTTT	CASSQGEGDTQYF
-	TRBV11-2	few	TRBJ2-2	TGTGCCAGCAGCCCCCTGGGGGTTGGCACCGGGGAGCTGTTTTTT	CASSPLGVGTGELFF
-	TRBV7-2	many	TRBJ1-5	TGTGCCAGCAGCTTACGGGGGGACCAGCCCCAGCATTTT	CASSLRGDQPQHF
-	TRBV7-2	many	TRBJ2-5	TGTGCCAGCAGCTTAGATCCCAGGTTCCAAGAGACCCAGTACTTC	CASSLDPRFQETQYF
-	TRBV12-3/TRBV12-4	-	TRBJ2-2	TGTGCCAGCAGATCCAGTGCAGGGAACACCGGGGAGCTGTTTTTT	CASRSSAGNTGELFF
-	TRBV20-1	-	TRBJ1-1	TGCAGTGCTAACAGCGGGGGTGACACTGAAGCTTTCTTT	CSANSGGDTEAFF
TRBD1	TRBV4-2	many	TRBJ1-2	TGTGCCAGCAGCACGGACAGGGGCGGCTACACCTTC	CASSTDRGGYTF
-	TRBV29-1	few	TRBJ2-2	TGCAGCGGAGGACTGGTCACCGGGGAGCTGTTTTTT	CSGGLVTGELFF
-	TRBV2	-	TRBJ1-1	TGTGCCAGCAGCGCGTCGAACACTGAAGCTTTCTTT	CASSASNTEAFF
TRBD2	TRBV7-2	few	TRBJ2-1	TGTGCCAGCAGCTCGGGGACTAGCGGGAGCCGAAGCTCCTACAATGAGCAGTTCTTC	CASSSGTSGSRSSYNEQFF
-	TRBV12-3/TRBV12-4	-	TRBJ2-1	TGTGCCAGCAGCCACCGAAGGGTGACTAGGGGCGAGCAGTTCTTC	CASSHRRVTRGEQFF
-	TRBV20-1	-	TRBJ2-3	TGCAGTGCTAGGACTCCGGGGGCCCAAGCCGGAGATACGCAGTATTTT	CSARTPGAQAGDTQYF
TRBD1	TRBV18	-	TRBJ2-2	TGTGCCAGCTCACGGGGACAGGGAAACACCGGGGAGCTGTTTTTT	CASSRGQGNTGELFF
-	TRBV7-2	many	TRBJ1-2	TGTGCCAGCAGCGCGCAGGCTTCTAACTATGGCTACACCTTC	CASSAQASNYGYTF
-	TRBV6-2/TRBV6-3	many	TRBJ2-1	TGTGCCAGCAGACCCTACACGGGGGGCCAGAGTTATTACAATGAGCAGTTCTTC	CASRPYTGGQSYYNEQFF
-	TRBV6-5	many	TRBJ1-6	TGTGCCAGCAGTTTGAAGTGGGGCCTCGACTCACCCCTCCACTTT	CASSLKWGLDSPLHF
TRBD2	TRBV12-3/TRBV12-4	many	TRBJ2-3	TGTGCCACCCAACAGAACGGGGGGGGAGGTGATACGCAGTATTTT	CATQQNGGGGDTQYF
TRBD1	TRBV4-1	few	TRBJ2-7	TGCGCCAGCAGCCAAGGGGGACAGGGCACCTACGAGCAGTACTTC	CASSQGGQGTYEQYF
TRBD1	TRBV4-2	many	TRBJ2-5	TGTGCCAGCAGCCAAGGGCAGGGGGCAGAGACCCAGTACTTC	CASSQGQGAETQYF
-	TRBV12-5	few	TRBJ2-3	TGTGCTAGTGGCCCCAGCCGGGTCCCAGATACGCAGTATTTT	CASGPSRVPDTQYF
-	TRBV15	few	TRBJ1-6	TGTGCCACCAGCAGAGACAACGTGCTCAGGGATCATCGTTCACCCCTCCACTTT	CATSRDNVLRDHRSPLHF
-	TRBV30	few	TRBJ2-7	TGTGCCTTTGGGCAGGCCGAGCAGTACTTC	CAFGQAEQYF
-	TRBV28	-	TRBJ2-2	TGTGCCAGCAGAACAGGACAAACGAACACCGGGGAGCTGTTTTTT	CASRTGQTNTGELFF
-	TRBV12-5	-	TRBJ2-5	TGTGCTAGTGGTTTACCGGGGCTAGAGACCCAGTACTTC	CASGLPGLETQYF
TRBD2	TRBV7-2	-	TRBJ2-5	TGTGCCAGCAGCTCTCGGACTAGCGGGGTCCATCAAGAGACCCAGTACTTC	CASSSRTSGVHQETQYF
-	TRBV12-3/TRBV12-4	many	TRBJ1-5	TGTGCCAGCAGTTTAAAGGGTCAGCCCCAGCATTTT	CASSLKGQPQHF
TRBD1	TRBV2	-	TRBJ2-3	TGTGCCAGCCACAGGGGGACCACAGATACGCAGTATTTT	CASHRGTTDTQYF
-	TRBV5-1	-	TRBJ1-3	TGCGCCAGCAGCTTGGCCGGAGAGCGTAGAGGAAACACCATATATTTT	CASSLAGERRGNTIYF
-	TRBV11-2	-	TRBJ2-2	TGTGCCAGCAGCCTACTGAGGGGGGGCCTCACCGGGGAGCTGTTTTTT	CASSLLRGGLTGELFF
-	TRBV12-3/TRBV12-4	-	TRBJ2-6	TGTGCCAGCACCACACTCTCTGGGGCCAACGTCCTGACTTTC	CASTTLSGANVLTF
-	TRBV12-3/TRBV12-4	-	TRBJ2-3	TGTGCCAGCCAACAGGGATTAGAAAGGGATACGCAGTATTTT	CASQQGLERDTQYF
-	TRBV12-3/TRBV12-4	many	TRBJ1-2	TGTGCCAGCAGGTCCTGGCAGGGCAGCTACACCTTC	CASRSWQGSYTF
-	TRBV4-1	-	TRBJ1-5	TGCGCCAGCAGCCAAATCGACTTGGGCTTTGGCGGTCAGCCCCAGCATTTT	CASSQIDLGFGGQPQHF
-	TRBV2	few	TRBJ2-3	TGTGCCAGCAGTGTTAAGAGAAGCACAGATACGCAGTATTTT	CASSVKRSTDTQYF
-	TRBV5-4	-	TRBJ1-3	TGTGCCAGCAGCTTGGGGGGGACTGGAGGAAACACCATATATTTT	CASSLGGTGGNTIYF
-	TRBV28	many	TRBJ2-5	TGTGCCAGCAGACCTCCGGGACCGCAAGAGACCCAGTACTTC	CASRPPGPQETQYF
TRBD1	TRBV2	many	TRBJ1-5	TGTGCCAGCAGATCGACAGGGAACCAGCCCCAGCATTTT	CASRSTGNQPQHF
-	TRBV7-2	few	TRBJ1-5	TGTGCCAGCAGTAACACAGGAAGTGTCCAGCCCCAGCATTTT	CASSNTGSVQPQHF
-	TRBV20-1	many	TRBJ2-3	TGCAGTGCCCCGACTAGGGCAGATACGCAGTATTTT	CSAPTRADTQYF
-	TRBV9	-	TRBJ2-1	TGTGCCAGCAGCGTAGGATGGAGGGACAATGAGCAGTTCTTC	CASSVGWRDNEQFF
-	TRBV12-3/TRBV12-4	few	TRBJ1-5	TGTGCCAGCAGTACCTCCTCTGGGGGGAGGCAGCCCCAGCATTTT	CASSTSSGGRQPQHF
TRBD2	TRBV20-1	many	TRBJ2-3	TGCAGTGCTTCCCTCCCTAGCGGGGGGGGCACAGATACGCAGTATTTT	CSASLPSGGGTDTQYF
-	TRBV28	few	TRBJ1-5	TGTGCCAGCAGAGAGACAGCCAATCAGCCCCAGCATTTT	CASRETANQPQHF
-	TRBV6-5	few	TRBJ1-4	TGTGCCAGCAGTCCCCGGGACCCTAAGGAAAAACTGTTTTTT	CASSPRDPKEKLFF
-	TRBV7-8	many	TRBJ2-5	TGTGCCAGCAGCTTGGGTTTAGGACTTTGGGAGACCCAGTACTTC	CASSLGLGLWETQYF
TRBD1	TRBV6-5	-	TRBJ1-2	TGTGCCAGCAGTTACTCCTTTACAGGGGGCCATGGCTACACCTTC	CASSYSFTGGHGYTF
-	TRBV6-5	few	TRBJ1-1	TGTGCCAGCAAAGAGGACCCCGGCGGAACTGAAGCTTTCTTT	CASKEDPGGTEAFF
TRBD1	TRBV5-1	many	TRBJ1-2	TGCGCCAGCAGCTCCACCCGACAGGGACCTGGCTACACCTTC	CASSSTRQGPGYTF
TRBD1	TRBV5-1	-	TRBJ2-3	TGCGCCAGCAGCTCCCAGGGGGAGGATACGCAGTATTTT	CASSSQGEDTQYF
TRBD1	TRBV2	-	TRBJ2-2	TGTGCCACCACAAGGACAGGGGGGGCGAACACCGGGGAGCTGTTTTTT	CATTRTGGANTGELFF
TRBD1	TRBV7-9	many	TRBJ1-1	TGTGCCAGCAGCTTACAGGGGGCTTCGACTGAAGCTTTCTTT	CASSLQGASTEAFF
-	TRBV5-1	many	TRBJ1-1	TGCGCCAGCAGCTTTGGGACGGACACTGAAGCTTTCTTT	CASSFGTDTEAFF
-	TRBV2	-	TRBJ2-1	TGTGCCAGCAGTCTATGGGCCTCTAGGACTAATGAGCAGTTCTTC	CASSLWASRTNEQFF
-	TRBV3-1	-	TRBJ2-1	TGTGCCAGCAGCCAAACCTTAGACAATGAGCAGTTCTTC	CASSQTLDNEQFF
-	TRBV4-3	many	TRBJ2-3	TGCGCCAGCAGCCAATCCCGGGCCTCGGATACGCAGTATTTT	CASSQSRASDTQYF
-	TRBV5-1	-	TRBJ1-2	TGCGCCAGCAGCTTGGCGGGGGTTGGCTATGGCTACACCTTC	CASSLAGVGYGYTF
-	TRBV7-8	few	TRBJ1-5	TGTGCCAGCAGCTCGGGGGGAGCGCAGCTCAATCAGCCCCAGCATTTT	CASSSGGAQLNQPQHF